The clone carrying this T cell receptor (beta chain) was detected ten times or more. Its cognate antigen is unknown. Enrolled hyperthyroidism patients had a new diagnosis, a duration under 2 months, and an age of 18 to 65. This sample is drawn from a study of Graves' ophthalmopathy and Graves' hyperthyroidism. Overall study results and limits: Blood shared most expanded thyroid clonotypes above 0.001 frequency.

Amplifying from RNA transcripts, the study obtained TCR beta CDR3 regions. HTBI primers primed a first-round RT-PCR, and a second-round multiplex PCR followed. Each CDR3 protein is one row after TCRdb ran MiXCR on the multiplex PCR reads. The data contain 900,000 to 1,200,000 distinct CDR3 sequences, approximately 35% of them singletons. Deletions cut 3 bases from V and 10 bases from J, with 13 bases between. This CDR3 is 14 amino acids long. Germline values: CDR1 ENHRY, CDR2 SYGVKD. This clonotype was obtained from an adult man with Graves' hyperthyroidism. The chain carries TRBV10-3 and TRBJ1-6, with D possibly TRBD1 on 5 matching bases. The sequenced sample was peripheral blood or thyroid tissue (not recorded which). In nucleotides, the CDR3 is TGTGCCATCAGTGATACAGGCCTTGGATCACCCCTCCACTTT. It yields the protein CAISDTGLGSPLHF.